The count of the clone carrying this T cell receptor beta chain is one. As yet, its antigen is unknown. This record comes from a study of shared clonotypes between healthy human individuals. As for the study in general: Each donor's CD8 memory used one plate, CD8 naive two, each CD4 subset three. Study-level results: Measured sharing among donors was expected to vary with sequencing depth. Sharing across four donors was highest in naive CD4 (roughly 5%) and lowest in memory CD8 (roughly 0.4%).

Source study methods: Filtering differed because ImmunoSEQ produced junction-only sequences that carried no quality scores. Using immunoSEQ multiplex PCR, the repertoire was profiled, and TCRdb retains in-frame clones only, with some absent. V, J and clone size reflect that table, while D and trimming were determined from the DNA. Here the sample spans over a million clones, about 75% being singletons. Germline loops: CDR1 MDHEN, CDR2 SYDVKM. V lost 3 bases to trimming and J lost 6 bases, with 9 bases between them. This CDR3 comprises 12 residues. This TCR derives from a man younger than 35 in good health. Material: memory CD4+ T cells sorted from blood. The subset is: CD45RA-negative fraction. The chain joins TRBV28 to TRBJ2-7, with a weak D call TRBD1 (6 bases). The CDR3 loop is CASSFWGLEQYF. The CDR3 nucleotides are TGTGCCAGCAGTTTCTGGGGGCTCGAGCAGTACTTC.